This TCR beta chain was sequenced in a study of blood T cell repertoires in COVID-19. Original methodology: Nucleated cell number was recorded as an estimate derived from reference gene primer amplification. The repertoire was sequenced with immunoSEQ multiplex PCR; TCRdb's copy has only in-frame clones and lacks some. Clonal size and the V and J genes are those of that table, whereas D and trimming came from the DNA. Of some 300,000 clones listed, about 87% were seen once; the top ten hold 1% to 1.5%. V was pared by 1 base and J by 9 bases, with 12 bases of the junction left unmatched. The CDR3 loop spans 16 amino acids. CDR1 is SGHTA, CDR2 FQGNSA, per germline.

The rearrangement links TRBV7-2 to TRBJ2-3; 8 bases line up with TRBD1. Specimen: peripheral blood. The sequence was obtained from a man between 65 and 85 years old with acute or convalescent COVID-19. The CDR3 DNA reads TGTGCCAGCAGCTTAGGTTTCGCAGGGGGCGCGTCGACGCAGTATTTT. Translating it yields CASSLGFAGGASTQYF.